These T cell receptor beta chains were read from a single sample in a study of blood T cell repertoires in COVID-19. TCRdb's table, derived via immunoSEQ multiplex PCR, lists solely in-frame clones and lacks some. The repertoire holds more than 300,000 clones, with about 87% as singletons. The specimen sequenced was peripheral blood. These receptors came from a woman aged 30 to 39 with COVID-19, enrolled during active disease. Both conserved end residues are part of each CDR3. A D gene is named only where the DNA matches it firmly. Expanded clones are given a class, and other clones once, few, many or no size at all.

>TRBJ1-2|-|TRBV21-1|-
CARSNRDRGDYGYTF
TGTGCCAGATCCAACCGGGACAGGGGGGACTATGGCTACACCTTC
>TRBJ2-1|-|TRBV4-3|-
CASSPGGGSFDEQFF
TGCGCCAGCAGCCCAGGTGGGGGGAGCTTCGATGAGCAGTTCTTC
>TRBJ1-5|once|TRBV24-1|-
CATSDLKQGPPNQPQHF
TGTGCCACCAGTGATTTAAAACAGGGCCCACCCAATCAGCCCCAGCATTTT
>TRBJ1-1|-|TRBV7-8|TRBD1
CASSLQIPDRGYLNTEAFF
TGTGCCAGCAGCTTACAAATTCCGGACAGGGGATACCTGAACACTGAAGCTTTCTTT
>TRBJ2-2|-|TRBV9|-
CASSVGETGELFF
TGTGCCAGCAGCGTAGGAGAAACCGGGGAGCTGTTTTTT
>TRBJ1-1|-|TRBV6-6|-
CASSYRADTEAFF
TGTGCCAGCAGTTATCGAGCCGACACTGAAGCTTTCTTT
>TRBJ2-3|-|TRBV29-1|-
CSVEGRAGSSTDTQYF
TGCAGCGTTGAAGGTCGGGCGGGAAGTAGCACAGATACGCAGTATTTT
>TRBJ2-7|-|TRBV7-9|TRBD1
CASSYRGSYEQYF
TGTGCCAGCAGCTACAGGGGATCCTACGAGCAGTACTTC
>TRBJ1-1|-|TRBV6-1|-
CASSELARRNTEAFF
TGTGCCAGCAGTGAACTGGCCAGGCGGAACACTGAAGCTTTCTTT
>TRBJ2-2|-|TRBV30|-
CAWSPGSGELFF
TGTGCCTGGAGTCCGGGGTCCGGGGAGCTGTTTTTT
>TRBJ1-1|few|TRBV11-2|-
CASSLGGADTEAFF
TGTGCCAGCAGCTTAGGTGGGGCGGACACTGAAGCTTTCTTT
>TRBJ2-7|-|TRBV5-1|TRBD1
CASSPEGAYEQYF
TGCGCCAGCAGCCCTGAGGGGGCTTACGAGCAGTACTTC
>TRBJ2-5|-|TRBV10-3|TRBD2
CAISERAGGEETQYF
TGTGCCATCAGTGAGAGGGCGGGAGGGGAAGAGACCCAGTACTTC
>TRBJ2-7|once|TRBV9|TRBD1
CASSVGGTGVEQYF
TGTGCCAGCAGCGTAGGGGGGACAGGGGTCGAGCAGTACTTC
>TRBJ2-7|-|TRBV6-6|TRBD1
CASSYRDRDDEQYF
TGTGCCAGCAGTTATCGGGACAGGGACGACGAGCAGTACTTC
>TRBJ2-5|-|TRBV2|TRBD1
CASSGSGGYQETQYF
TGTGCCAGCAGTGGGTCAGGGGGCTATCAAGAGACCCAGTACTTC
>TRBJ2-7|-|TRBV11-1|-
CASSLSWDTGYEQYF
TGTGCCAGCAGCCTCTCCTGGGACACTGGCTACGAGCAGTACTTC
>TRBJ2-3|many|TRBV6-1|TRBD2
CASSEAGTSGSNAQYF
TGTGCCAGCAGTGAAGCTGGGACTAGCGGGAGTAACGCGCAGTATTTT
>TRBJ2-3|-|TRBV30|-
CAWSAPTDTQYF
TGTGCCTGGAGTGCTCCCACAGATACGCAGTATTTT
>TRBJ1-1|-|TRBV11-2|TRBD1
CASSPVGQGRTEAFF
TGTGCCAGCAGCCCAGTCGGACAGGGAAGGACTGAAGCTTTCTTT
>TRBJ2-3|once|TRBV28|TRBD1
CASSSGQGTDTQYF
TGTGCCAGCAGTTCTGGACAGGGCACAGATACGCAGTATTTT
>TRBJ2-1|-|TRBV2|-
CASRPRASGGGLNEQFF
TGTGCCAGCAGGCCCCGGGCTAGCGGAGGGGGGCTCAATGAGCAGTTCTTC
>TRBJ2-4|-|TRBV15|TRBD2
CATSTDRAGVKNIQYF
TGTGCCACCAGCACAGACCGAGCGGGAGTCAAAAACATTCAGTACTTC
>TRBJ2-5|-|TRBV6-2/TRBV6-3|-
CASSSQGVGETQYF
TGTGCCAGCAGTTCTCAGGGTGTGGGGGAGACCCAGTACTTC
>TRBJ2-1|-|TRBV3-1/TRBV3-2|TRBD2
CASKAGGNEQFF
TGTGCCAGCAAAGCGGGAGGCAATGAGCAGTTCTTC
>TRBJ2-2|-|TRBV9|-
CASSPQLATGELFF
TGTGCCAGCAGCCCCCAACTAGCTACCGGGGAGCTGTTTTTT
>TRBJ2-1|once|TRBV4-3|-
CASSQGGGFYNEQFF
TGCGCCAGCAGCCAAGGGGGGGGCTTCTACAATGAGCAGTTCTTC
>TRBJ1-2|-|TRBV7-9|-
CASSLLGGNYGYTF
TGTGCCAGCAGCCTCCTCGGGGGTAACTATGGCTACACCTTC
>TRBJ2-1|-|TRBV5-4|TRBD2
CASSRTSGAYNEQFF
TGTGCCAGCAGCCGGACTAGCGGGGCTTACAATGAGCAGTTCTTC
>TRBJ1-6|-|TRBV4-1|-
CASSRSLSGSSYNSPLHF
TGCGCCAGCAGCCGGTCCTTGAGTGGGAGCTCCTATAATTCACCCCTCCACTTT
>TRBJ2-1|-|TRBV3-1/TRBV3-2|-
CASSPGRLRNEQFF
TGTGCCAGCAGCCCGGGGAGGCTCCGGAATGAGCAGTTCTTC
>TRBJ2-2|-|TRBV9|-
CASSVDWLGELFF
TGTGCCAGCAGCGTAGATTGGCTCGGGGAGCTGTTTTTT
>TRBJ1-6|-|TRBV27|-
CASTQGNLPLHF
TGTGCCAGCACACAGGGAAATTTACCCCTCCACTTT
>TRBJ2-2|-|TRBV28|-
CASSKGQANTGELFF
TGTGCCAGCAGCAAGGGGCAGGCGAACACCGGGGAGCTGTTTTTT
>TRBJ1-1|-|TRBV5-6|TRBD1
CASSLVGGRNTEAFF
TGTGCCAGCAGCTTGGTAGGGGGCCGGAACACTGAAGCTTTCTTT